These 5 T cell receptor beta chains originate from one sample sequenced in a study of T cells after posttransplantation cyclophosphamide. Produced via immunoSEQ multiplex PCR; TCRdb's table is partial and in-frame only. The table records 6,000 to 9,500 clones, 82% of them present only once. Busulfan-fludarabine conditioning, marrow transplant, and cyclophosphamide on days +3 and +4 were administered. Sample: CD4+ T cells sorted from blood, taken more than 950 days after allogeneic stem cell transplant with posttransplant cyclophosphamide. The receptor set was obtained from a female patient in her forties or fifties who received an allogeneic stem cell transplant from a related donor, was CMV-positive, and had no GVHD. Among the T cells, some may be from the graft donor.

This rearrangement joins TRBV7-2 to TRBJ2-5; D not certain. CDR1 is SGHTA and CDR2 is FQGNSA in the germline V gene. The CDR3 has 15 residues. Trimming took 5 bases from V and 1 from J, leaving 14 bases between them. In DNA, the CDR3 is TGTGCCAGCAGCGTTCCGGTCTTCCTCCAAGAGACCCAGTACTTC. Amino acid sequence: CASSVPVFLQETQYF.

Written as DNA, the CDR3 is TGTGCCTCAAAAATGGGACATCGGAACACTGAAGCTTTCTTT. As protein: CASKMGHRNTEAFF. The chain is built from TRBV7-2 and TRBJ1-1, with a weak D call TRBD1 (6 bases). The ends were cut back, 11 bases at V and 1 base at J, with 17 bases in the middle. CDR1 is SGHTA and CDR2 is FQGNSA in the germline V gene. This CDR3 is 14 amino acids long.

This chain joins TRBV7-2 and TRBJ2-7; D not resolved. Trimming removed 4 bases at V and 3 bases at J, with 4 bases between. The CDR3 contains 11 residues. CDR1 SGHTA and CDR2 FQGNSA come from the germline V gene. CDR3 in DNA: TGTGCCAGCAGCTCCCTCTACGAGCAGTACTTC. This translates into CASSSLYEQYF.

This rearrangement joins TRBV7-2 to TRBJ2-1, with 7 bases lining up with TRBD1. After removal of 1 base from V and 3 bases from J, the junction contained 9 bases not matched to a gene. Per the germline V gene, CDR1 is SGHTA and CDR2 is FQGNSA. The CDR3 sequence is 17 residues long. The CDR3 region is CASSLVVDRIRYNEQFF. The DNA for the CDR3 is TGTGCCAGCAGCTTAGTGGTGGACAGGATTCGCTACAATGAGCAGTTCTTC.

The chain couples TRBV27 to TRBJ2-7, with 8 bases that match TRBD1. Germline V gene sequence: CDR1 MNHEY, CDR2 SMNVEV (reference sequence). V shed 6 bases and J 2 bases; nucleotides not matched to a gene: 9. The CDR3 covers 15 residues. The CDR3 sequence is CASRVRDRGAYEQYF. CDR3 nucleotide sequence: TGTGCCAGCAGGGTCCGAGACAGGGGTGCCTACGAGCAGTACTTC.